This T cell receptor (beta chain) was obtained from a study of blood T cell repertoires in COVID-19. This clone showed up just a few times. This CDR3 comprises 14 residues. V shed 5 bases and J shed 6 bases, with 17 bases lying between them. CDR1 and CDR2 from the germline V gene are SEHNR and FQNEAQ (reference sequence). Assay: immunoSEQ multiplex PCR; the TCRdb copy retains only in-frame clones and omits some. The table lists 70,000 to 95,000 clones, approximately 92% of them singletons. This TCR came from a woman aged 55-75 years with active COVID-19. V usage is TRBV7-9 and J usage is TRBJ2-7; D not certain. Input material: peripheral blood. The CDR3 DNA follows: TGTGCCAGCAGCCCTACCGGTGACCCTAGCGAGCAGTACTTC. Translating it yields CASSPTGDPSEQYF.